The entry that follows covers one TCR beta chain sequence. The antigen is undetermined. Between the trimmed V and J ends, which lost 5 bases and 1 base, there was a span of 14 bases. Germline V gene data show CDR1 as SNHLY and CDR2 as FYNNEI. This CDR3 contains 15 residues. This entry belongs to a study of a mutant IDH1 vaccine in newly diagnosed glioma. Stated time point: week 35, safety follow-up. In every dose of vaccine, 300 ug of mutant IDH1 20-mer peptide was given alongside topical imiquimod. Using immunoSEQ multiplex PCR, the repertoire was profiled, and TCRdb retains in-frame clones only, with some absent. The sample includes roughly 64,000 clones, under 85% of them seen just once.

V and J are TRBV2 and TRBJ2-5, with no clear D. The origin of this receptor is a man aged 45-60 years with glioma. The sequencing used PBMCs, collected from a glioma patient whose treatment included an IDH1 peptide vaccine. CDR3 loop: CASSTSRQTQETQYF. The CDR3 DNA is TGTGCCAGCAGTACCTCTCGGCAGACCCAAGAGACCCAGTACTTC. The full variable domain, in which reference TRBV2 and TRBJ2-5 provide the parts outside the CDR3, is EPEVTQTPSHQVTQMGQEVILRCVPISNHLYFYWYRQILGQKVEFLVSFYNNEISEKSEIFDDQFSVERPDGSNFTLKIRSTKLEDSAMYFCASSTSRQTQETQYFGPGTRLLVL.